This T cell receptor beta chain appears in the sequencing data of a study of blood T cell repertoires in COVID-19 (dated by TCRdb to 2020 to 2022). Study-wide context: The collaborator samples originated in the United States, Italy and Spain and spanned the acute and convalescent phases of COVID-19. The repertoires were released in a freely available public database intended as a resource for research on the immune response to SARS-CoV-2. Samples came from the ongoing ImmuneRACE study (first 160 participants) plus 1,254 subjects from 6 global collaborators. HLA class I and class II types, where available, came from metadata supplied by the sample provider rather than from assay-based typing. The prospective study material was composed of cDNA or gDNA derived from T cells, B-cell-depleted T cells, or PBMCs. The dataset comprised deeply sampled blood TCRbeta repertoires from subjects exposed to, actively infected with, or recovered from COVID-19. Nearly every sample came with metadata listing a de-identified subject ID, COVID-19 status, age in years and sex.

Looking up the germline V gene yields CDR1 SGHVS and CDR2 FNYEAQ. Inclusive of the bounding cysteine and phenylalanine, the CDR3 is 16 residues long. Only CDR3 DNA remains: 48 bases, in frame from the first base. V is trimmed back by 1 base and J by 8 bases, and the junction contains 4 bases that no gene match accounts for. Overall study results and their limits: The amount of clinical and demographic metadata varied by source and participant and was provided uncurated.

Worth noting for this clone: The antigen this receptor binds is unknown. There are no base qualities to consult, and no much larger clone falls within one base.

The collaborating institutions used their own protocols to collect whole blood in K2EDTA tubes. For TCRbeta analysis, collaborators shipped samples in one of three forms: frozen whole blood, isolated PBMCs, or DNA extracted from either of those sample types. TCRbeta CDR3 regions were amplified from genomic DNA using the immunoSEQ Assay, a bias-controlled multiplex PCR. In the source study's methods: The number of nucleated cells in each sample was estimated by amplification of reference gene primers within the assay. To quantify the absolute abundance of each unique TCRbeta CDR3 rearrangement, sequence reads were collapsed and filtered. For each sample, productive Simpson clonality was calculated as the square root of Simpson's diversity index over productive rearrangements. TCRdb took this table from immuneACCESS and kept in-frame rearrangements with V and J called. Such tables lack part of the clones; where checked against another copy, unresolved V genes explain under half of the gap, and the rest is unexplained. V and J calls and clone size are copied from that table; D and trimming were computed from the DNA. The sample table contains 150,000 to 200,000 clones; only one count was recorded for 86% of them. Over 7% of the sample is in the top ten clones.

Input material: peripheral blood. This clonotype was sampled from a man in his forties or fifties with active or convalescent COVID-19. Rearrangement joined TRBV7-6 to TRBJ1-6; 11 nucleotides in the junction match TRBD1. The base sequence is TGTGCCAGCAGCTTAGACCCGGGACAGGGGGATTCACCCCTCCACTTT. This translates into CASSLDPGQGDSPLHF.